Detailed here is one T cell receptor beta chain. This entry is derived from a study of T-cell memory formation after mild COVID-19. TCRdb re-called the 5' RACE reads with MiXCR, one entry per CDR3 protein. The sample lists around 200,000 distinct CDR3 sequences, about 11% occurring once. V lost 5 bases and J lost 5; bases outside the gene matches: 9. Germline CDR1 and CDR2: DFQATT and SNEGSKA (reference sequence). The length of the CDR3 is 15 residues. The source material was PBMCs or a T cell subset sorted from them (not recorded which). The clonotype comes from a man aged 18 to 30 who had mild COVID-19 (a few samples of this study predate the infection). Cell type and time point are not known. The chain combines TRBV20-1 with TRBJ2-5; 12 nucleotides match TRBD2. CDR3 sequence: CSASGLAGKGETQYF. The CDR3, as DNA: TGCAGTGCTTCTGGACTAGCGGGGAAGGGTGAGACCCAGTACTTC.